Listed below are T cell receptor beta chains from one sample, sequenced in a study of blood T cell repertoires in COVID-19. Assay: immunoSEQ multiplex PCR; the TCRdb copy retains only in-frame clones and omits some. The repertoire holds roughly 24,000 clones, with 85% to 90% as singletons. Sequences were obtained from peripheral blood. The receptors derive from a man between 65 and 85 years old with COVID-19, enrolled during active disease. Both conserved end residues are part of each CDR3. D genes are given only for firm matches. Part of the rows lack a size; the others show once, few, many or a class for expanded clones.

>TRBV7-6|-|-|TRBJ2-2
TGTGCCAGCAGCTTTCTCTCCGGGGAGCTGTTTTTT
CASSFLSGELFF
>TRBV24-1|-|-|TRBJ2-3
TGTGCCACCAGTGAGCCGGGAGTAACAGATACGCAGTATTTT
CATSEPGVTDTQYF
>TRBV5-1|-|-|TRBJ2-3
TGCGCCAGCAGCTTGTCTCCGGGTACCACAGATACGCAGTATTTT
CASSLSPGTTDTQYF
>TRBV6-2/TRBV6-3|-|-|TRBJ1-1
TGTGCCAGCAGTTACCCGGGGGGCGGCCCTGAAGCTTTCTTT
CASSYPGGGPEAFF
>TRBV27|TRBD1|once|TRBJ2-3
TGTGCCAGCAGTTTTGGGTGGGGACAGTCCACAGATACGCAGTATTTT
CASSFGWGQSTDTQYF
>TRBV3-1/TRBV3-2|TRBD2|-|TRBJ2-7
TGTGCCAGCAGCCCCCTGGGAGAGCGGGGCTCCTACGAGCAGTACTTC
CASSPLGERGSYEQYF
>TRBV5-1|TRBD2|few|TRBJ2-3
TGCGCCAGCAGCTTGGTATCTAGCGGGTACCGCACAGATACGCAGTATTTT
CASSLVSSGYRTDTQYF
>TRBV7-2|TRBD2|-|TRBJ2-1
TGTGCCAGCAGTTTTCTAGCGGGGGTAGTGAATGAGCAGTTCTTC
CASSFLAGVVNEQFF
>TRBV11-2|-|few|TRBJ2-7
TGTGCCAGCAGCCGATTGGGGGGCGAGCAGTACTTC
CASSRLGGEQYF
>TRBV5-4|TRBD1|-|TRBJ1-2
TGTGCCAGCAGCAATATAGGACAGGGTTTATATGGCTACACCTTC
CASSNIGQGLYGYTF
>TRBV27|TRBD1|-|TRBJ1-6
TGTGCCAGCAGCCGACAGGGGGCATATTCACCCCTCCACTTT
CASSRQGAYSPLHF
>TRBV29-1|-|-|TRBJ1-2
TGCAGCGTGGTTTCGGCCAACAGGTTTCGTGGCTACACCTTC
CSVVSANRFRGYTF
>TRBV27|-|-|TRBJ2-1
TGTGCCAGCAGTCCAGGGACCTACAATGAGCAGTTCTTC
CASSPGTYNEQFF
>TRBV10-3|TRBD1|-|TRBJ2-7
TGTGCCATCAGAATCCGGGACAGTTCCTACGAGCAGTACTTC
CAIRIRDSSYEQYF
>TRBV11-2|-|-|TRBJ1-6
TGTGCCAGCAGCTCCGGTTTTTCACCCCTCCACTTT
CASSSGFSPLHF
>TRBV19|TRBD1|few|TRBJ2-7
TGTGCCAGTACCCCGACAGGGGGCTTCTACGAGCAGTACTTC
CASTPTGGFYEQYF
>TRBV5-1|-|-|TRBJ1-2
TGCGCCAGCAGCTTGAGCGGGGGTGGCTATGGCTACACCTTC
CASSLSGGGYGYTF
>TRBV2|-|-|TRBJ2-5
TGTGCCATTACCGGGAAGCGAAAACCGAAGACCCAGTACTTC
CAITGKRKPKTQYF
>TRBV4-1|-|-|TRBJ1-4
TGCGCCAGCAGCCTCGGACTGAATGAAAAACTGTTTTTT
CASSLGLNEKLFF
>TRBV5-4|TRBD2|-|TRBJ2-7
TGTGCCAGCAGCTTGGGGACTAGCGGGAGTACCTACGAGCAGTACTTC
CASSLGTSGSTYEQYF
>TRBV2|-|-|TRBJ2-7
TGTGCCAGCTCGAATCAGGGGCCCTACGAGCAGTACTTC
CASSNQGPYEQYF
>TRBV4-1|-|-|TRBJ2-3
TGCGCCAGCAGCCAAGTGATCGTGGGGGGAGAGGGGACAGATACGCAGTATTTT
CASSQVIVGGEGTDTQYF
>TRBV10-2|TRBD2|-|TRBJ2-5
TGCGCCAGCAGTGAGCGGGGGGGATGGGAGACCCAGTACTTC
CASSERGGWETQYF
>TRBV15|TRBD1|-|TRBJ1-1
TGTGCCACCTCGTTCAGACAGGGAAGTACTGAAGCTTTCTTT
CATSFRQGSTEAFF
>TRBV7-2|TRBD1|-|TRBJ2-7
TGTGCCAGCAGCGCCCAGACAGGGTTCCGATTGTACGAGCAGTACTTC
CASSAQTGFRLYEQYF
>TRBV18|TRBD1|-|TRBJ2-7
TGTGCCAGCTCACAATCCGGGACAGTCTACGAGCAGTACTTC
CASSQSGTVYEQYF
>TRBV2|TRBD1|-|TRBJ1-1
TGTGCCAGCAGTGTAGGGGGCCTCACTGAAGCTTTCTTT
CASSVGGLTEAFF
>TRBV6-5|-|-|TRBJ1-3
TGTGCCAGCAGCCGTGGGGGGGGGCTTGGAAACACCATATATTTT
CASSRGGGLGNTIYF
>TRBV5-1|-|-|TRBJ2-2
TGCGCCAGCAGCCCACAGGGCAGCCCGAACACCGGGGAGCTGTTTTTT
CASSPQGSPNTGELFF
>TRBV5-5|TRBD1|-|TRBJ2-7
TGTGCCAGCAGTTATCGACAGGGCGATGCCTACGAGCAGTACTTC
CASSYRQGDAYEQYF
>TRBV4-1|TRBD2|-|TRBJ2-3
TGCGCCAGCAGCCAACTACCCCCCGGGACTAGCGGCGAGTATACGCAGTATTTT
CASSQLPPGTSGEYTQYF
>TRBV30|TRBD1|-|TRBJ2-7
TGTGCCTGGAGTAAGGGGACAGGGTCGGGCTACGAGCAGTACTTC
CAWSKGTGSGYEQYF
>TRBV20-1|-|-|TRBJ1-2
TGCAGTGCTTGGGACTTCTATGGCTACACCTTC
CSAWDFYGYTF
>TRBV10-1|TRBD2|-|TRBJ2-1
TGCGCCAGCAGTACTTCTAGCGGGGTTTTCAATGAGCAGTTCTTC
CASSTSSGVFNEQFF
>TRBV6-5|-|-|TRBJ1-4
TGTGCCAGCAGTTACTTCCCCCAGGGAGGGCTGTTTTTT
CASSYFPQGGLFF
>TRBV7-2|-|-|TRBJ2-2
TGTGCCAGCAGCGCTCGAGGCGCGGGCCCTAACACCGGGGAGCTGTTTTTT
CASSARGAGPNTGELFF
>TRBV7-8|TRBD1|-|TRBJ2-4
TGTGCCAGCAGCGAAGGGGACAGACCTACTCAGTACTTC
CASSEGDRPTQYF
>TRBV30|-|-|TRBJ1-1
TGTGCCTGTGTGGGTTGGGGGGGGCGGACTGAAGCTTTCTTT
CACVGWGGRTEAFF
>TRBV9|-|once|TRBJ1-6
TGTGCCAGCAGCGTGGCCACTAATTCACCCCTCCACTTT
CASSVATNSPLHF
>TRBV27|-|-|TRBJ1-6
TGTGCCAGCAGTTTGAGGCCGCTCTCTAATTCACCCCTCCACTTT
CASSLRPLSNSPLHF
>TRBV19|TRBD2|-|TRBJ2-1
TGTGCCAGTAGTATGACTAGCGGTTCCGGTAATGAGCAGTTCTTC
CASSMTSGSGNEQFF
>TRBV29-1|TRBD1|-|TRBJ2-7
TGCAGCGTTTTAACAGGGGGTTCCTACGAGCAGTACTTC
CSVLTGGSYEQYF
>TRBV5-1|-|-|TRBJ2-2
TGCGCCAGCAGCCCAAAACCGACAGGAGTCACGAACACCGGGGAGCTGTTTTTT
CASSPKPTGVTNTGELFF
>TRBV19|-|-|TRBJ1-4
TGTGCCAGTAGTATAAGGGGGTGGACTAATGAAAAACTGTTTTTT
CASSIRGWTNEKLFF
>TRBV29-1|TRBD1|-|TRBJ2-7
TGCAGCGTCAGAGAAGGGACAGGGTGGTACGAGCAGTACTTC
CSVREGTGWYEQYF
>TRBV10-3|-|-|TRBJ1-4
TGTGCCATCAGTGAAAGGCAGGGAGGAGAAAAACTGTTTTTT
CAISERQGGEKLFF
>TRBV5-4|-|-|TRBJ2-1
TGTGCCAGCAGAACATCCGGGTCTCCTCCAGAGGAGCAGTTCTTC
CASRTSGSPPEEQFF
>TRBV6-4|TRBD2|-|TRBJ2-1
TGTGCCACCTCTAGCGGGAGTAGCTCCTACAATGAGCAGTTCTTC
CATSSGSSSYNEQFF
>TRBV25-1|TRBD1|-|TRBJ1-1
TGTGCCAGCAGTCCACAGGGGAGATGGACTGAAGCTTTCTTT
CASSPQGRWTEAFF
>TRBV6-5|-|-|TRBJ1-1
TGTGCCACCCGGGGTGCTCGGGCTTCAGAAGCTTTCTTT
CATRGARASEAFF
>TRBV15|-|-|TRBJ1-2
TGTGCCACCTCGGGGGCTAACTATGGCTACACCTTC
CATSGANYGYTF
>TRBV12-5|-|-|TRBJ1-4
TGTGCTAGTGATAGGGGGGGCGGAAAGAATGAAAAACTGTTTTTT
CASDRGGGKNEKLFF
>TRBV18|-|-|TRBJ2-4
TGTGCCAGCTCACCGTCGGGCTCAGAGGGCATTCAGTACTTC
CASSPSGSEGIQYF
>TRBV27|-|-|TRBJ1-1
TGTGCCAGCAGTTTGCGCGGTGCGAACACTGAAGCTTTCTTT
CASSLRGANTEAFF
>TRBV7-9|TRBD2|-|TRBJ2-3
TGTGCCAGCAGCACAGCTGGGACTAGCGGGGGAACGGATACGCAGTATTTT
CASSTAGTSGGTDTQYF
>TRBV18|TRBD1|-|TRBJ2-2
TGTGCCAGCTCTCAGAGACAGGGGTTCACCGGGGAGCTGTTTTTT
CASSQRQGFTGELFF
>TRBV2|TRBD1|-|TRBJ2-5
TGTGCCAGCAGTACCCGGGGACAGCCAGGGGAGACCCAGTACTTC
CASSTRGQPGETQYF
>TRBV6-1|-|-|TRBJ1-2
TGTGCCAGCAGTGGAAATACTGGGCCACTTTACTATGGCTACACCTTC
CASSGNTGPLYYGYTF
>TRBV18|TRBD1|-|TRBJ2-5
TGTGCCAGCTCACCGGGAAGTACAGGGGTAGAGACCCAGTACTTC
CASSPGSTGVETQYF
>TRBV6-5|TRBD1|-|TRBJ2-7
TGTGCCAGCAGGCTAACAGGGGCAGGGGAGCAGTACTTC
CASRLTGAGEQYF